These 18 T cell receptor beta chains share one sample of origin, sequenced in a study of blood T cells in healthy people across ages. Combining a sample-barcoded 5' primer with a J-beta primer mix, a second PCR ran for 7 to 11 cycles. TCRdb ran MiXCR on the 5' RACE reads and lists one entry per CDR3 protein. The top ten hold about a fifth of the sample, which has about 970,000 distinct CDR3 sequences, roughly half seen once. Sequencing was done on a sample of blood. Source of these receptors: a woman aged 60-75 years in good health.

V gene TRBV6-2 or TRBV6-3 combines with J gene TRBJ1-2; D perhaps matches TRBD1 (6 bases). From germline, CDR1 is MNHEY and CDR2 SVGEGT. Trimming removed 9 bases from V and 1 base from J, with 9 bases in between. The CDR3 totals 12 residues. CDR3 bases: TGTGCCAGTCGGACAGATAACTATGGCTACACCTTC. This gives the protein CASRTDNYGYTF.

This clonotype was counted between two and nine times. This rearrangement joins TRBV6-6 to TRBJ1-2; the D gene is possibly TRBD1 (5 bases). V shed 0 bases and J shed 0 bases, with 8 bases lying between them. The CDR3 sequence is 15 residues long. Germline V lookup: CDR1 MNHNY, CDR2 SVGAGI (reference sequence). The CDR3 DNA reads TGTGCCAGCAGTTACTCGGGGGGGACTAACTATGGCTACACCTTC. This translates into CASSYSGGTNYGYTF.

This chain connects TRBV9 to TRBJ2-3; 12 nucleotides agree with TRBD2. After removal of 4 bases from V and 3 bases from J, the junction contained 3 bases not matched to a gene. This CDR3 is 15 amino acids long. Per germline, CDR1 SGDLS and CDR2 YYNGEE. DNA for the CDR3: TGTGCCAGCAGCACTAGCGGGAGGAAAACAGATACGCAGTATTTT. This gives the protein CASSTSGRKTDTQYF.

This clonotype was picked up many times. V and J are TRBV12-3 or TRBV12-4 and TRBJ2-7; 9 bases match TRBD2. Unmatched junction bases numbered 7, after V lost 2 bases and J lost 2 bases. The CDR3 has 16 residues. CDR3 loop: CASSLIATSGTYEQYF. CDR3 DNA sequence: TGTGCCAGCAGTTTAATCGCGACTAGCGGAACCTACGAGCAGTACTTC.

A note on this clonotype: Lacking the conserved final phenylalanine or tryptophan, this CDR3 likely reflects a read error. The chain has TRBV12-3 or TRBV12-4 and TRBJ2-1; TRBD2 aligns across 10 bases. V shed 7 bases, J shed 5 bases, and the junction held 8 bases outside the gene matches. The CDR3 length is 15 residues. CDR3 sequence reads: CASTLWGTSDNEQFL. In DNA form, the CDR3 reads TGTGCCAGCACCCTTTGGGGGACTAGCGACAATGAGCAGTTCTTA.

This clonotype has a handful of counts. This chain links TRBV6-5 with TRBJ2-1; D possibly uses TRBD1 or TRBD2 (5 bases each). Germline assignment: CDR1 MNHEY and CDR2 SVGAGI. The CDR3 is 17 amino acids. Trimming shortened V by 2 bases and J by 8 bases, and 22 bases separated the two germline ends. The CDR3 coding sequence is TGTGCCAGCAGTTACGGGCCGGGGTGGGGGAGCTCGGATGAGCAGTTCTTC. Amino acid sequence: CASSYGPGWGSSDEQFF.

Turning to this clonotype: A much larger clone differs by one base, so this may be a read error. The chain carries TRBV5-1 and TRBJ2-6; 10 bases match TRBD1. The length of the CDR3 is 17 residues. CDR1 SGHRS and CDR2 YFSETQ come from the germline V gene. The CDR3 spells CTSSLRTGGSGANVLTF. In DNA form, the CDR3 reads TGCACCAGCAGCTTGAGGACAGGGGGCTCTGGGGCCAACGTCCTGACTTTC.

This clonotype has just a few counts. The rearrangement links TRBV20-1 to TRBJ2-1, with 16 bases aligning to TRBD2. Looked up from germline, CDR1 is DFQATT and CDR2 is SNEGSKA (reference sequence). V was clipped by 5 bases and J by 7 bases; unmatched bases: 8. The CDR3 contains 16 residues. The CDR3 sequence is CSAFGTSGRARNEQFF. DNA for the CDR3: TGCAGTGCTTTCGGGACTAGCGGGAGGGCTCGTAATGAGCAGTTCTTC.

This clonotype was seen just once. V and J are TRBV12-3 or TRBV12-4 and TRBJ1-6, with D perhaps TRBD1 (6 bases). This CDR3 is 13 amino acids long. Trimming shortened V by 8 bases and J by 8 bases, and 13 bases separated the two germline ends. The CDR3 protein is CASGGGSYSPLHF. DNA of the CDR3: TGTGCCAGCGGGGGCGGATCCTATTCACCCCTCCACTTT.

The chain employs TRBV30 and TRBJ2-7; D might be TRBD2 (6 bases). The V and J ends lost 4 bases and 7 bases respectively, with 11 bases between them. This CDR3 is 11 amino acids long. Germline values: CDR1 GTSNPN, CDR2 SVGIG (reference sequence). The CDR3 nucleotides are TGTGCCTGGAAGGGACTTGAGGAGCAGTACTTC. Its protein is CAWKGLEEQYF.

This chain connects TRBV4-1 to TRBJ2-7; TRBD2 matches at 8 bases. Germline V gene data show CDR1 as MGHRA and CDR2 as YSYEKL. The CDR3 spans 14 residues. J was trimmed by 2 bases and V by 3 bases; bases with no gene match: 3. The CDR3 nucleotides are TGCGCCAGCAGCCACCTAGCGGGTCCCTACGAGCAGTACTTC. Amino acids: CASSHLAGPYEQYF.

This clonotype occurred a few times. J is TRBJ2-3 and V is TRBV4-1; 10 nucleotides match TRBD1. Trimming took 0 bases from V and 6 from J; bases not matched to a gene: 12. Germline loops: CDR1 MGHRA, CDR2 YSYEKL. This CDR3 region has 18 residues. CDR3 sequence reads: CASSQEPKGTGERDTQYF. The CDR3 nucleotides read TGCGCCAGCAGCCAAGAACCCAAAGGGACAGGGGAACGGGATACGCAGTATTTT.

This clonotype was seen a handful of times. The rearrangement links TRBV28 to TRBJ2-7; D is perhaps TRBD1 (5 bases). The germline V gene has CDR1 MDHEN and CDR2 SYDVKM. V was clipped by 3 bases and J by 3 bases, with 9 bases between them. The CDR3 runs 13 residues. The DNA of the CDR3 is TGTGCCAGCAGTTTCAGGGCCGTCTACGAGCAGTACTTC. Translating gives CASSFRAVYEQYF.

This clonotype has only a few counts. The chain recombines TRBV7-2 with TRBJ2-5, with 10 bases identical to TRBD1. There are 15 residues in the CDR3. The trim removed 6 bases at V and 2 bases at J, leaving 6 bases unmatched. From germline, CDR1 is SGHTA and CDR2 FQGNSA. The CDR3: CASSQDRGRQETQYF. For the CDR3, the DNA is TGTGCCAGCAGTCAAGACAGGGGGCGGCAAGAGACCCAGTACTTC.

The chain has TRBV20-1 and TRBJ1-2; D is unclear. Germline values: CDR1 DFQATT, CDR2 SNEGSKA (reference sequence). CDR3 size: 10 residues. Trimming removed 3 bases from V and 13 bases from J, with 12 bases in between. The CDR3 DNA reads TGCAGTGCTAGGGAGTCGGTCGGCACCTTC. This gives the protein CSARESVGTF.

This clonotype was counted ten times or more. J is TRBJ2-3 and V is TRBV7-2, with 8 bases aligning to TRBD2. Per the germline V gene, CDR1 is SGHTA and CDR2 is FQGNSA. V dropped 1 base and J dropped 6; count of bases not matched to a gene: 15. The CDR3 has 18 amino acids. The CDR3 reads CASSLVVRRGAKGDTQYF. CDR3 DNA: TGTGCCAGCAGCTTAGTGGTCCGGCGGGGGGCCAAGGGTGATACGCAGTATTTT.

The chain combines TRBV30 with TRBJ1-2, with D uncertain. The length of the CDR3 is 13 residues. Germline V gene data show CDR1 as GTSNPN and CDR2 as SVGIG (reference sequence). V gave up 0 bases and J gave up 5 bases, with 10 bases separating them. CDR3 DNA sequence: TGTGCCTGGAGTGTACTTTCTGGTTATGGCTACACCTTC. This translates into CAWSVLSGYGYTF.

This chain connects TRBV29-1 to TRBJ2-5; no clear D gene. This CDR3 has 11 amino acids. The V end was cut by 0 bases, the J end by 5 bases, with 4 bases between. Germline loops: CDR1 SQVTM, CDR2 ANQGSEA. The CDR3 DNA follows: TGCAGCGTTGAAGAGGCGGAGACCCAGTACTTC. It specifies CSVEEAETQYF.